This TCR beta chain was sequenced for a study of T-cell memory formation after mild COVID-19. Study overall: Most TCR clusters belonged to a single donor.

One entry per CDR3 protein results from TCRdb running MiXCR on the 5' RACE reads. The sample has approximately 260,000 distinct CDR3 sequences, 16% seen once. This clonotype was picked up a small number of times. This TCR came from a man between 18 and 35 years old who had mild COVID-19 (a few samples of this study predate the infection). Cell type and time point are not known. Sequencing was done on a sample of PBMCs or a T cell subset sorted from them (not recorded which).

The CDR3 bases are TGCGCCAGCAGCCAACGACTAGCGGGGGCCACCGGGGAGCTGTTTTTT. Amino acid sequence: CASSQRLAGATGELFF. The V and J genes are TRBV4-1 and TRBJ2-2; 12 bases line up with TRBD2. J was trimmed by 4 bases and V by 2 bases; bases with no gene match: 2. The CDR3 covers 16 residues. Germline V gene lookup returns CDR1 MGHRA and CDR2 YSYEKL.